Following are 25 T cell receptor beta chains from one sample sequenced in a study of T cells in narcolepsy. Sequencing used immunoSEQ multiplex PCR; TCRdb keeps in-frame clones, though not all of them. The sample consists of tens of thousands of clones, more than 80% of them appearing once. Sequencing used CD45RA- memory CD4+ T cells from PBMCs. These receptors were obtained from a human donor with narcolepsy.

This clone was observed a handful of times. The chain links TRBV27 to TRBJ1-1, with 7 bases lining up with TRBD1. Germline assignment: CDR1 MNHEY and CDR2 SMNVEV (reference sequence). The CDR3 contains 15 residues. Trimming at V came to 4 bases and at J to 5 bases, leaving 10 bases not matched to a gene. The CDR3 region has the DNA TGTGCCAGCAGTTGGGCTTCCGCAGGGGGAACTGAAGCTTTCTTT. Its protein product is CASSWASAGGTEAFF.

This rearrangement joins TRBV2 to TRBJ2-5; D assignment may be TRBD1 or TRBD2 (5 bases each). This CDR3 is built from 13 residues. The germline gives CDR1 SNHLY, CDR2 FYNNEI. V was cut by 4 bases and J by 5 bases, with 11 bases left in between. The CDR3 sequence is CASSGGYRETQYF. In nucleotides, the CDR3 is TGTGCCAGCAGTGGGGGGTATCGTGAGACCCAGTACTTC.

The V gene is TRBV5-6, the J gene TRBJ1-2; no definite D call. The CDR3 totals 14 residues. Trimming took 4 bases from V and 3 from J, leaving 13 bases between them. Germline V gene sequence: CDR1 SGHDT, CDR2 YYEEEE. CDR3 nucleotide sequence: TGTGCCAGCAGCCCACCCGGGGTTCACTATGGCTACACCTTC. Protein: CASSPPGVHYGYTF.

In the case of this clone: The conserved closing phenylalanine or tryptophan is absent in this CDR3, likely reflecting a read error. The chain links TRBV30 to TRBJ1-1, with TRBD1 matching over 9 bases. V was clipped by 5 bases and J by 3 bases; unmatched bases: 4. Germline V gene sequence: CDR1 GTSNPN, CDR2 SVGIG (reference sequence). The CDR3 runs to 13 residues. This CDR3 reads CAWVDRGDTEAFL. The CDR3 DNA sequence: TGTGCCTGGGTAGACAGGGGGGACACTGAAGCTTTCCTT.

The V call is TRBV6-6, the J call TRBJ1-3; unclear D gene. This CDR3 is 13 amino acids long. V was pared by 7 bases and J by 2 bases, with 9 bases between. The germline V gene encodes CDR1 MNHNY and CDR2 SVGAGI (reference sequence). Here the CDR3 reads CASTSPAGNTIYF. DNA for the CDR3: TGTGCCAGCACCAGTCCCGCTGGAAACACCATATATTTT.

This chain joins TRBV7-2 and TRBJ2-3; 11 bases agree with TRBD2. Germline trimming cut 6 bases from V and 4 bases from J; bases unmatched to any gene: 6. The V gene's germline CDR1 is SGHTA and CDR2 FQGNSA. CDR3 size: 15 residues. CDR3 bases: TGTGCCAGCAGGAGGGGACTAGCGGTCTCAGATACGCAGTATTTT. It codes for CASRRGLAVSDTQYF.

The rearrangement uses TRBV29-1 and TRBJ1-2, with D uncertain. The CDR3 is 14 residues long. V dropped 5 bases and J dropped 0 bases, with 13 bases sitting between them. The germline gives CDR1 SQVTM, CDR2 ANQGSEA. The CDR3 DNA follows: TGCAGCGTTCTCGTATTGGGTTCTAACTATGGCTACACCTTC. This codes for CSVLVLGSNYGYTF.

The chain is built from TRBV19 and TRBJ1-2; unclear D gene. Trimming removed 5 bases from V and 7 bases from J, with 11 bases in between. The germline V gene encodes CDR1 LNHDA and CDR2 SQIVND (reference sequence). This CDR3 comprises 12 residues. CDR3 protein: CASSRGESGYTF. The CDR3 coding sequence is TGTGCCAGTAGTCGTGGTGAGTCTGGCTACACCTTC.

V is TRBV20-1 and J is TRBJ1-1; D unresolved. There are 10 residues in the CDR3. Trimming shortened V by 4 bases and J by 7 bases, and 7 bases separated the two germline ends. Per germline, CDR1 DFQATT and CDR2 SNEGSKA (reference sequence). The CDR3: CSAISYEAFF. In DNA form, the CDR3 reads TGCAGTGCTATCAGCTATGAAGCTTTCTTT.

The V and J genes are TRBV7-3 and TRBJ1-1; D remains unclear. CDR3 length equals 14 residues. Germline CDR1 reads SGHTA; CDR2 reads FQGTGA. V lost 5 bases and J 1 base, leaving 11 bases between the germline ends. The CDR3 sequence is CASSPTLSNTEAFF. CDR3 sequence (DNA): TGTGCCAGCAGCCCGACCCTCTCGAACACTGAAGCTTTCTTT.

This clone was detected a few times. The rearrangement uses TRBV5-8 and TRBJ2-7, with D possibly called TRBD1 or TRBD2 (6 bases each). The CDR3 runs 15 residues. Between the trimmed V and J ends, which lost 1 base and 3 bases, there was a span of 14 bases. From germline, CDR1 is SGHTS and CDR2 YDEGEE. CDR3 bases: TGTGCCAGCAGCTTGTGGGCGGGACAAGGCTACGAGCAGTACGTC. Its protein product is CASSLWAGQGYEQYV.

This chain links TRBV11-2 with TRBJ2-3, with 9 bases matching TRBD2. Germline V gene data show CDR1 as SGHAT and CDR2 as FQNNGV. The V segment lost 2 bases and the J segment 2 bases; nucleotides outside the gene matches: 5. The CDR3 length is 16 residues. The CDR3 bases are TGTGCCAGCAGCTTACTCGCGGGGGGGGTCACAGATACGCAGTATTTT. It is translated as CASSLLAGGVTDTQYF.

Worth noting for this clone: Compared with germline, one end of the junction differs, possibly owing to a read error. The CDR3 DNA reads as TGTGCCTGGAGTAAGACAGGGGACAGGCGAGCGAGTTTT. Translated, it gives CAWSKTGDRRASF. This chain uses TRBV30 with TRBJ1-6, with TRBD1 matching over 8 bases. This CDR3 is built from 13 residues. Per the germline V gene, CDR1 is GTSNPN and CDR2 is SVGIG (reference sequence). Combining the CDR3 with reference TRBV30 and TRBJ1-6 gives the whole variable domain SQTIHQWPATLVQPVGSPLSLECTVEGTSNPNLYWYRQAAGRGLQLLFYSVGIGQISSEVPQNLSASRPQDRQFILSSKKLLLSDSGFYLCAWSKTGDRRASFGNGTRLTVT.

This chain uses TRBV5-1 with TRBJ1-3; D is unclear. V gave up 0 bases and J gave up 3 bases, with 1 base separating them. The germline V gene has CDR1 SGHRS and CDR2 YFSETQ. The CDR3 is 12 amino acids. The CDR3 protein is CASSLVGNTIYF. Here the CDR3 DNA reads TGCGCCAGCAGCTTGGTTGGAAACACCATATATTTT. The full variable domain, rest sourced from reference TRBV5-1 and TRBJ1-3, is KAGVTQTPRYLIKTRGQQVTLSCSPISGHRSVSWYQQTPGQGLQFLFEYFSETQRNKGNFPGRFSGRQFSNSRSEMNVSTLELGDSALYLCASSLVGNTIYFGEGSWLTVV.

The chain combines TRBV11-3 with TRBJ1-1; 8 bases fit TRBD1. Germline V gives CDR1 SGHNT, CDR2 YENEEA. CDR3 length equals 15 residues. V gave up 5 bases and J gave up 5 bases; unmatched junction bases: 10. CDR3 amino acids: CASSPIDRGWTEAFF. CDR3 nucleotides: TGTGCCAGCAGCCCCATTGACAGGGGTTGGACTGAAGCTTTCTTT.

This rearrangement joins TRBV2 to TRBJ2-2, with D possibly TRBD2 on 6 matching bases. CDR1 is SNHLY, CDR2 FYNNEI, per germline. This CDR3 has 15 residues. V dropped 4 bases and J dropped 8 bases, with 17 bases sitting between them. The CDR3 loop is CASSAPGVGSGELFF. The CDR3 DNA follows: TGTGCCAGCAGTGCCCCGGGGGTCGGTTCAGGGGAGCTGTTTTTT.

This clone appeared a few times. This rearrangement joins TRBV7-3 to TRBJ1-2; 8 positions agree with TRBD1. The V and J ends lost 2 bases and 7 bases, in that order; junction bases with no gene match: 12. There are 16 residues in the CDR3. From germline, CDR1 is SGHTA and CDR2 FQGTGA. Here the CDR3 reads CASSLEDAGGFLGYTF. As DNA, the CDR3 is TGTGCCAGCAGCTTAGAGGATGCAGGGGGCTTCCTTGGCTACACCTTC.

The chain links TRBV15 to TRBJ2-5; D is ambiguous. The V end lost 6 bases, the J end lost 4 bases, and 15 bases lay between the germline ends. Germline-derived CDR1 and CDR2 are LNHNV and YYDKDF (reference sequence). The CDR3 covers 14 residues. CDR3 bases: TGTGCCACCAGTCGTAACCCTAGGCGAGAGACCCAGTACTTC. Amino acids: CATSRNPRRETQYF.

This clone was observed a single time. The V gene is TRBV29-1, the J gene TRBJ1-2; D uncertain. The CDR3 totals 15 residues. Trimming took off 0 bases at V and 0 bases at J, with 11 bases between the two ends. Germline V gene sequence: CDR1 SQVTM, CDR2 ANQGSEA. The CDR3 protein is CSVEDSLSTNYGYTF. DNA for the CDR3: TGCAGCGTTGAAGATTCCCTAAGTACTAACTATGGCTACACCTTC.

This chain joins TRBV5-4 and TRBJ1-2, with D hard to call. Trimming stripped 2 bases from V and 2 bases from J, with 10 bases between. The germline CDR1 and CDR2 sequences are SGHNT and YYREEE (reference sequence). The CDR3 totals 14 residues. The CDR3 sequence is CASSLQIPNYGYTF. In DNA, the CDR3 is TGTGCCAGCAGCTTACAGATCCCCAACTATGGCTACACCTTC.

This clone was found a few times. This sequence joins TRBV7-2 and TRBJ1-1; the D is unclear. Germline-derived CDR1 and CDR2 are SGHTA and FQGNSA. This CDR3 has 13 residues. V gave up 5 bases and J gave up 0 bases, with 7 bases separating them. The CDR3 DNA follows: TGTGCCAGCAGCGCGGAACTGAACACTGAAGCTTTCTTT. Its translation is CASSAELNTEAFF.

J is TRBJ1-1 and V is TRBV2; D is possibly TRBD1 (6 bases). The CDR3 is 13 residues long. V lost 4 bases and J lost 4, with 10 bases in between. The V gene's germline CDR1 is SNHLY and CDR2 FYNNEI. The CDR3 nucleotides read TGTGCCAGCAGTGCAGGGGAGGTCACTGAAGCTTTCTTT. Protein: CASSAGEVTEAFF.

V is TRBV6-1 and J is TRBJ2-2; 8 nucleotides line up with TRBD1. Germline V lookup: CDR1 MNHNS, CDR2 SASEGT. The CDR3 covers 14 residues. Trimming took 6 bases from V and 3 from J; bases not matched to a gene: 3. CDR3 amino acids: CASRQGEHTGELFF. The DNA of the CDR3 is TGTGCCAGCAGACAGGGGGAACACACCGGGGAGCTGTTTTTT.

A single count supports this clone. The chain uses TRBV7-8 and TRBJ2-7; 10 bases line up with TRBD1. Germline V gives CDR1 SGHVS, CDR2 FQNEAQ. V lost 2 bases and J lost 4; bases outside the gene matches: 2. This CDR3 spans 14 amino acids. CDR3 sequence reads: CASSLQGQGYEQYF. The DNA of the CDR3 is TGTGCCAGCAGCTTACAGGGACAGGGGTACGAGCAGTACTTC.

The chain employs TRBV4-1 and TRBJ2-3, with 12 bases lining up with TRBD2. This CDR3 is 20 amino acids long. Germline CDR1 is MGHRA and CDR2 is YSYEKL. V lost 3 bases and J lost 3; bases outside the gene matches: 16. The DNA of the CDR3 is TGCGCCAGCAGCCATCGGAGGGGACTAGCGGGCCCGGGGAGAACAGATACGCAGTATTTT. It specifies CASSHRRGLAGPGRTDTQYF.